The 13 T cell receptor beta chains reported below all come from one sample, sequenced in a study of T cells in Graves' hyperthyroidism and ophthalmopathy. The CDR3 regions of TCR beta were amplified from RNA transcripts. TCR CDR3 regions were first amplified by RT-PCR with HTBI primers. TCRdb itself ran the multiplex PCR reads through MiXCR, one entry per CDR3 protein. The table has under 700,000 distinct CDR3 sequences, 16% seen once. Sample: blood. The receptors were sampled from a woman aged 18-29 years with Graves' hyperthyroidism.

The rearrangement joins TRBV6-1 to TRBJ2-1, with TRBD2 matching over 10 bases. J was trimmed by 3 bases and V by 5 bases; bases with no gene match: 4. The CDR3 runs 15 residues. Germline V gene lookup returns CDR1 MNHNS and CDR2 SASEGT. CDR3 in amino acids: CASSFSGRDYNEQFF. The CDR3 bases are TGTGCCAGCAGTTTCAGCGGGAGGGACTACAATGAGCAGTTCTTC.

This sequence joins TRBV25-1 and TRBJ2-3; unclear D gene. Germline V gene sequence: CDR1 MGHDK, CDR2 SYGVNS. The CDR3 is 13 amino acids. Between the trimmed V and J ends, which lost 3 bases and 0 bases, there was a span of 4 bases. CDR3 loop: CASSDLSTDTQYF. CDR3 bases: TGTGCCAGCAGTGATCTTAGCACAGATACGCAGTATTTT.

CDR3 sequence: CSARQGQSEAFF. Here the CDR3 DNA reads TGCAGCGCAAGACAGGGTCAGTCTGAAGCTTTCTTT. The chain employs TRBV29-1 and TRBJ1-1, with 7 bases matching TRBD1. Germline values: CDR1 SQVTM, CDR2 ANQGSEA. Unmatched junction bases numbered 8, after V lost 7 bases and J lost 6 bases. CDR3 size: 12 residues.

This clonotype was recorded at least ten times. The chain uses TRBV11-2 and TRBJ2-7; D not resolved. Germline V gene sequence: CDR1 SGHAT, CDR2 FQNNGV. The CDR3 consists of 18 residues. V was clipped by 0 bases and J by 2 bases, with 20 bases between them. CDR3 nucleotide sequence: TGTGCCAGCAGCTTAGATACGGTGGTAGGATCTAGGCCCTACGAGCAGTACTTC. Translation: CASSLDTVVGSRPYEQYF.

The genes are TRBV19 and TRBJ2-7; D gene unclear. CDR1 is LNHDA, CDR2 SQIVND, per germline (reference sequence). The CDR3 extends over 14 amino acids. V lost 1 base and J lost 9, with 16 bases in between. The CDR3 reads CASSIAPSGSLQYF. The DNA of the CDR3 is TGTGCCAGTAGTATAGCCCCGTCAGGAAGTTTGCAGTACTTC.

This clonotype has only a few counts. This rearrangement joins TRBV3-1 to TRBJ2-1; TRBD1 might be the D (5 bases). CDR1 is LGHDT, CDR2 YNNKEL, per germline (reference sequence). CDR3 length: 12 residues. The V end lost 2 bases, the J end lost 10 bases, and 9 bases lay between the germline ends. CDR3 sequence reads: CASSQNGAEQFF. As DNA, the CDR3 is TGTGCCAGCAGCCAAAATGGGGCGGAGCAGTTCTTC.

The chain links TRBV10-3 to TRBJ2-1; either TRBD1 or TRBD2 may fit D (6 bases each). Trimming stripped 4 bases from V and 10 bases from J, with 14 bases between. This CDR3 has 13 amino acids. Per the germline V gene, CDR1 is ENHRY and CDR2 is SYGVKD. The CDR3 is CAISVKGGDEQFF. Here the CDR3 DNA reads TGTGCCATCAGTGTGAAGGGGGGCGACGAGCAGTTCTTC.

This clonotype was counted a few times. V usage is TRBV2 and J usage is TRBJ2-3; 7 bases line up with TRBD1. The CDR3 spans 13 residues. The junction had 9 bases not matched to a gene; V was cut back by 10 bases and J by 5 bases. The germline CDR1 and CDR2 sequences are SNHLY and FYNNEI. CDR3 residues: CATQTGSGDTQYF. CDR3 nucleotide sequence: TGTGCCACACAGACAGGGTCGGGAGATACGCAGTATTTT.

A few counts support this clonotype. The chain employs TRBV14 and TRBJ2-5; tentatively, D is TRBD2 (6 bases). CDR1 is SGHDN and CDR2 is FVKESK in the germline V gene. V lost 1 base and J 5 bases, leaving 14 bases between the germline ends. The CDR3 totals 15 residues. The CDR3: CASSQGGGFRETQYF. Here the CDR3 DNA reads TGTGCCAGCAGCCAAGGCGGAGGGTTCCGGGAGACCCAGTACTTC.

This clonotype was seen more than once but under ten times. V gene TRBV18 combines with J gene TRBJ2-1; 8 nucleotides align to TRBD1. V lost 4 bases, J lost 5 bases, and 1 base stayed unmatched. The germline CDR1 and CDR2 sequences are KGHSH and LQKENI. The CDR3 totals 13 residues. CDR3 region: CASSQTGDNEQFF. Written as DNA, the CDR3 is TGTGCCAGCTCACAGACAGGGGACAATGAGCAGTTCTTC.

In its sample, this clonotype was seen many times. The V call is TRBV6-1, the J call TRBJ1-5; 7 bases map to TRBD1. There are 16 residues in the CDR3. Germline V gene data show CDR1 as MNHNS and CDR2 as SASEGT. The trim removed 5 bases at V and 0 bases at J, leaving 7 bases unmatched. Here the CDR3 reads CASSYGTDYSNQPQHF. DNA for the CDR3: TGTGCCAGCAGTTATGGGACAGATTATAGCAATCAGCCCCAGCATTTT.

This clonotype appeared a few times. This chain connects TRBV29-1 to TRBJ2-7; 7 bases are a match to TRBD1. The V gene end was trimmed by 6 bases and the J gene end by 0 bases; junction bases not matched to a gene: 2. The CDR3 loop spans 12 amino acids. Germline lookup yields CDR1 SQVTM and CDR2 ANQGSEA. CDR3 coding DNA: TGCAGCGTGAGGGACAGCTCCTACGAGCAGTACTTC. Residues: CSVRDSSYEQYF.

This clonotype was recorded many times. This rearrangement joins TRBV6-1 to TRBJ2-1; 8 bases agree with TRBD2. CDR3 length: 14 residues. Germline CDR1 reads MNHNS; CDR2 reads SASEGT. V gave up 8 bases and J gave up 4 bases; unmatched junction bases: 7. The CDR3 loop reads CASGSGGDYNEQFF. The CDR3 DNA follows: TGTGCCAGCGGGTCCGGGGGGGATTACAATGAGCAGTTCTTC.